The 6 T cell receptor beta chains below were found in one sample sequenced in a study of CD8 T cells in ankylosing spondylitis. TCRdb itself ran the 5' RACE reads through MiXCR, one entry per CDR3 protein. The repertoire holds about 64,000 distinct CDR3 sequences, with about 6.2% as singletons. Material for sequencing was synovial fluid, either unsorted or a sorted T cell fraction (not recorded which). These receptor sequences come from a male donor with ankylosing spondylitis.

This chain joins TRBV19 and TRBJ2-3; D is possibly TRBD1 (6 bases). The germline CDR1 and CDR2 sequences are LNHDA and SQIVND (reference sequence). The CDR3 is 14 amino acids. Trimming cost V 7 bases and J 1 base, with 12 bases left between them. CDR3 coding DNA: TGTGCCAGTACCTCTTGGGGGCGCACAGATACGCAGTATTTT. This encodes CASTSWGRTDTQYF.

In this sample, this clonotype turned up many times. The rearrangement links TRBV28 to TRBJ1-3, with D unresolved. The CDR3 is 14 residues long. Germline CDR1 and CDR2: MDHEN and SYDVKM. Trimming removed 3 bases at V and 0 bases at J, with 6 bases between. This chain's CDR3 is CASSFWDSGNTIYF. The CDR3 DNA sequence: TGTGCCAGCAGTTTCTGGGACTCTGGAAACACCATATATTTT.

This clonotype showed up just a few times. An end of the junction does not agree with germline; a read error may underlie this. This chain links TRBV4-3 with TRBJ2-5; 10 bases are shared with TRBD2. Germline V lookup: CDR1 LGHNA, CDR2 YSLEER. The CDR3 covers 14 residues. The CDR3 sequence: CASSQFRTSGRADF. The CDR3 nucleotides read TGCGCCAGCAGCCAGTTCAGGACTAGCGGTCGGGCGGACTTC.

This clonotype was counted many times. The chain has TRBV29-1 and TRBJ2-3; 8 positions agree with TRBD1. Germline assignment: CDR1 SQVTM and CDR2 ANQGSEA. CDR3 length equals 14 residues. The V gene end was trimmed by 7 bases and the J gene end by 3 bases; junction bases not matched to a gene: 9. The chain's CDR3 is CSALGQGVTDTQYF. For the CDR3, the DNA is TGCAGCGCCTTAGGACAGGGTGTGACAGATACGCAGTATTTT.

The chain couples TRBV29-1 to TRBJ2-1, with 10 bases lining up with TRBD2. Germline CDR1 is SQVTM and CDR2 is ANQGSEA. This CDR3 is 12 amino acids long. This CDR3 reads CAGTSDYNEQFF. CDR3 nucleotide sequence: TGCGCCGGGACTAGCGACTACAATGAGCAGTTCTTC.

This clonotype occurred many times. The J gene is TRBJ2-5, the V gene TRBV7-8; tentatively, D is TRBD2 (6 bases). Germline V gene sequence: CDR1 SGHVS, CDR2 FQNEAQ. Trimming pared 3 bases from V and 3 bases from J, leaving 14 bases between. The CDR3 is made up of 15 amino acids. As DNA, the CDR3 is TGTGCCAGCAGCTTCTCCGGGACTGGAGAAGAGACCCAGTACTTC. Protein: CASSFSGTGEETQYF.